The T cell receptor beta chain described here comes from a study of T-cell memory formation after mild COVID-19. The overall study: Across donors, TCR clusters were largely donor specific. Study-wide findings and caveats: Pre-infection memory carried some responding clones, suggesting that cross-reactive memory joined. Whereas later expanders leaned CD4+, clones contracting day 15 to 85 showed a balanced CD4/CD8 makeup.

5'RACE, which relied on constant-segment primers, yielded TCR alpha and TCR beta cDNA libraries carrying sample barcodes and UMIs. A single record per CDR3 protein comes from TCRdb applying MiXCR to the 5' RACE reads. This table has 210,000 or so distinct CDR3 sequences, about 16% appearing once. CDR3 length equals 14 residues. Germline V gives CDR1 LNHNV, CDR2 YYDKDF (reference sequence). V lost 0 bases, J lost 0 bases, and 4 bases lay in between. This clonotype was seen a few times. The antigen remains unidentified. The sequence was collected from an adult woman who had mild COVID-19 (a few samples of this study predate the infection). Cell type and time point are not known. The rearrangement uses TRBV15 and TRBJ2-3, with D uncertain. The sequenced sample was PBMCs or a T cell subset sorted from them (not recorded which). The CDR3 region is CATSRDLSTDTQYF. The CDR3 bases are TGTGCCACCAGCAGAGATCTTAGCACAGATACGCAGTATTTT.